The 24 T cell receptor beta chains below all came from one sample that was sequenced in a study of early T cells in non-severe SARS-CoV-2 infection. TCRdb ran MiXCR on the 5' RACE reads and lists one entry per CDR3 protein. The sample consists of around 52,000 distinct CDR3 sequences, around 10% of them appearing once. The sequenced sample consisted of whole blood. These TCRs come from an adult who was a healthcare worker with PCR-confirmed SARS-CoV-2 infection or an uninfected control (not recorded which).

In its sample, this clonotype was seen many times. This chain connects TRBV29-1 to TRBJ1-1, with 7 positions matching TRBD1. The germline V gene has CDR1 SQVTM and CDR2 ANQGSEA. Trimming at V came to 4 bases and at J to 4 bases, leaving 3 bases not matched to a gene. The CDR3 spans 12 residues. The DNA of the CDR3 is TGCAGCGTTGGGCAGGGGGTCACTGAAGCTTTCTTT. This encodes CSVGQGVTEAFF. Filled out from reference TRBV29-1 and TRBJ1-1, the complete variable domain reads SAVISQKPSRDICQRGTSLTIQCQVDSQVTMMFWYRQQPGQSLTLIATANQGSEATYESGFVIDKFPISRPNLTFSTLTVSNMSPEDSSIYLCSVGQGVTEAFFGQGTRLTVV.

A few counts support this clonotype. The chain recombines TRBV7-2 with TRBJ1-6, with D possibly matching TRBD1 (5 bases). The V end lost 1 base, the J end lost 1 base, and 8 bases lay between the germline ends. This CDR3 contains 16 residues. From germline, CDR1 is SGHTA and CDR2 FQGNSA. The CDR3 nucleotides read TGTGCCAGCAGCTTAGACGGGGGTTCCTATAATTCACCCCTCCACTTT. Its translation is CASSLDGGSYNSPLHF.

This clonotype has more than one count but fewer than ten. This chain uses TRBV15 with TRBJ1-2; tentative D call: TRBD1 (6 bases). V was pared by 4 bases and J by 4 bases, with 10 bases between. There are 13 residues in the CDR3. CDR1 is LNHNV and CDR2 is YYDKDF in the germline V gene (reference sequence). This CDR3 is CATSIGGGYGYTF. The DNA for the CDR3 is TGTGCCACCAGCATAGGGGGAGGCTATGGCTACACCTTC. Filled out from reference TRBV15 and TRBJ1-2, the complete variable domain reads DAMVIQNPRYQVTQFGKPVTLSCSQTLNHNVMYWYQQKSSQAPKLLFHYYDKDFNNEADTPDNFQSRRPNTSFCFLDIRSPGLGDTAMYLCATSIGGGYGYTFGSGTRLTVV.

This clonotype occurred a few times. The chain carries TRBV29-1 and TRBJ2-2; no clear D gene. Germline loops: CDR1 SQVTM, CDR2 ANQGSEA. Trimming left V 1 base short and J 4 bases short, with 10 bases between. The CDR3 length is 14 residues. CDR3 DNA: TGCAGCGTTGAAGGCAGCAGAAGCACCGGGGAGCTGTTTTTT. Its protein product is CSVEGSRSTGELFF.

A note on this clonotype: Possible read error: a much larger clone is one base away. The chain joins TRBV5-1 to TRBJ2-3; TRBD2 matches 7 bases. V shed 1 base, J shed 4 bases, and the junction held 6 bases outside the gene matches. Germline values: CDR1 SGHRS, CDR2 YFSETQ. This CDR3 region has 15 residues. The CDR3 protein is CASSLTSDASDTQYF. DNA for the CDR3: TGCGCCAGCAGCTTGACTAGCGACGCCTCAGATACGCAGTATTTT.

The table lists this clonotype with many counts. The chain is built from TRBV3-1 and TRBJ1-2; tentative D call: TRBD1 (5 bases). Germline V gene sequence: CDR1 LGHDT, CDR2 YNNKEL (reference sequence). V lost 1 base and J lost 3, with 18 bases in between. This CDR3 comprises 17 residues. In DNA, the CDR3 is TGTGCCAGCAGCCAAGGTACGCGTAGGGGAGGAGACTATGGCTACACCTTC. Translation gives CASSQGTRRGGDYGYTF. The full variable domain, completed using reference TRBV3-1 and TRBJ1-2, is DTAVSQTPKYLVTQMGNDKSIKCEQNLGHDTMYWYKQDSKKFLKIMFSYNNKELIINETVPNRFSPKSPDKAHLNLHINSLELGDSAVYFCASSQGTRRGGDYGYTFGSGTRLTVV.

The genes are TRBV11-2 and TRBJ2-1; 12 nucleotides match TRBD2. From germline, CDR1 is SGHAT and CDR2 FQNNGV. There are 16 residues in the CDR3. The junction had 3 bases not matched to a gene; V was cut back by 4 bases and J by 2 bases. The CDR3 is CASSSLAGGAYNEQFF. DNA of the CDR3: TGTGCCAGCAGCTCTCTAGCGGGGGGGGCCTACAATGAGCAGTTCTTC. Full variable domain (rest looked up from reference TRBV11-2 and TRBJ2-1): EAGVAQSPRYKIIEKRQSVAFWCNPISGHATLYWYQQILGQGPKLLIQFQNNGVVDDSQLPKDRFSAERLKGVDSTLKIQPAKLEDSAVYLCASSSLAGGAYNEQFFGPGTRLTVL.

The V call is TRBV4-1, the J call TRBJ2-7, with a tentative D call TRBD1 (6 bases). The germline CDR1 and CDR2 sequences are MGHRA and YSYEKL. CDR3 length: 17 amino acids. V gave up 3 bases and J gave up 6 bases, with 24 bases separating them. The CDR3 spells CASSQGTTGKGATEQYF. In DNA, the CDR3 is TGCGCCAGCAGCCAGGGTACTACAGGGAAGGGCGCGACCGAGCAGTACTTC.

Many counts were recorded for this clonotype. The chain uses TRBV29-1 and TRBJ2-2; a possible D gene is TRBD1 (6 bases). V lost 6 bases to trimming and J lost 4 bases, with 15 bases between them. Germline lookup yields CDR1 SQVTM and CDR2 ANQGSEA. The CDR3 spans 14 residues. The CDR3 loop reads CSVAAQGLTGELFF. CDR3 DNA sequence: TGCAGCGTGGCAGCACAGGGCCTCACCGGGGAGCTGTTTTTT.

This clonotype was seen a handful of times. The rearrangement links TRBV11-2 to TRBJ2-3, with 7 bases aligning to TRBD2. This CDR3 contains 15 residues. V lost 2 bases to trimming and J lost 5 bases; unmatched junction nucleotides: 7. CDR1 SGHAT and CDR2 FQNNGV come from the germline V gene. CDR3 coding DNA: TGTGCCAGCAGCTTATCGTGGGAGGGCCGAGATACGCAGTATTTT. Translated: CASSLSWEGRDTQYF.

This clonotype was found many times. The V call is TRBV29-1, the J call TRBJ1-5, with D unresolved. There are 12 residues in the CDR3. The ends were cut back, 7 bases at V and 4 bases at J, with 11 bases in the middle. CDR1 is SQVTM, CDR2 ANQGSEA, per germline. The CDR3 reads CSAANANQPQHF. The CDR3 DNA reads as TGCAGCGCTGCGAACGCAAATCAGCCCCAGCATTTT.

There are many counts of this clonotype. This chain connects TRBV5-1 to TRBJ1-1, with D uncertain. The CDR3 totals 16 residues. The germline V gene has CDR1 SGHRS and CDR2 YFSETQ. The V gene lost 0 bases and the J gene lost 1 base, with 13 bases spanning the gap. The CDR3 DNA follows: TGCGCCAGCAGCTTGGGGCCCCCAGGAACGAACACTGAAGCTTTCTTT. Translating gives CASSLGPPGTNTEAFF.

The chain combines TRBV29-1 with TRBJ2-5; TRBD2 matches at 14 bases. Germline V gene data show CDR1 as SQVTM and CDR2 as ANQGSEA. J gave up 2 bases and V 7 bases, and 3 bases lay outside the gene matches. This CDR3 contains 14 residues. CDR3 sequence: CSAGTSGRQETQYF. CDR3 coding DNA: TGCAGCGCGGGGACTAGCGGGAGACAAGAGACCCAGTACTTC. Full variable domain (remainder filled in from reference TRBV29-1 and TRBJ2-5): SAVISQKPSRDICQRGTSLTIQCQVDSQVTMMFWYRQQPGQSLTLIATANQGSEATYESGFVIDKFPISRPNLTFSTLTVSNMSPEDSSIYLCSAGTSGRQETQYFGPGTRLLVL.

This clonotype was seen only a few times. V usage is TRBV29-1 and J usage is TRBJ2-7, with 8 bases that match TRBD1. The junction had 6 bases not matched to a gene; V was cut back by 5 bases and J by 3 bases. The CDR3 totals 13 residues. CDR1 SQVTM and CDR2 ANQGSEA come from the germline V gene. CDR3 coding DNA: TGCAGCGTTTCAGGGGGCCCTTTCTACGAGCAGTACTTC. It yields the protein CSVSGGPFYEQYF.

This clonotype was observed a few times. The chain combines TRBV6-6 with TRBJ2-3, with 9 bases matching TRBD2. The germline CDR1 and CDR2 sequences are MNHNY and SVGAGI (reference sequence). The V gene end was trimmed by 6 bases and the J gene end by 2 bases; junction bases not matched to a gene: 21. This CDR3 is built from 20 residues. CDR3 bases: TGTGCCAGCAGCTTTCCTAGCGGGGAGGAACAGAACCCAATCACAGATACGCAGTATTTT. Residues: CASSFPSGEEQNPITDTQYF.

This clonotype was counted at least ten times. The chain links TRBV2 to TRBJ2-1, with D uncertain. V gave up 3 bases and J gave up 5 bases, with 5 bases separating them. CDR1 and CDR2 (germline): SNHLY, FYNNEI. The CDR3 loop spans 12 amino acids. The CDR3 protein is CASSDPDNEQFF. The CDR3 DNA reads TGTGCCAGCAGTGATCCCGACAATGAGCAGTTCTTC.

This clonotype was counted at least ten times. The chain is built from TRBV5-4 and TRBJ2-5; D not resolved. CDR3 length: 13 residues. Trimming cost V 0 bases and J 7 bases, with 10 bases left between them. Per the germline V gene, CDR1 is SGHNT and CDR2 is YYREEE (reference sequence). The CDR3 is CASSLGTTGTQYF. The CDR3 DNA reads as TGTGCCAGCAGCTTGGGGACCACGGGGACCCAGTACTTC.

This chain links TRBV7-8 with TRBJ2-7; weak D call: TRBD2 (6 bases). Per germline, CDR1 SGHVS and CDR2 FQNEAQ. This CDR3 is built from 15 residues. V shed 3 bases and J shed 4 bases, with 16 bases lying between them. DNA of the CDR3: TGTGCCAGCAGCTTGACCCCAGGGACTTCATACGAGCAGTACTTC. Its protein product is CASSLTPGTSYEQYF.

The table lists this clonotype with many counts. J is TRBJ2-3 and V is TRBV20-1; D gene unclear. Germline CDR1 and CDR2: DFQATT and SNEGSKA (reference sequence). CDR3 length: 13 amino acids. The V gene lost 3 bases and the J gene lost 0 bases, with 7 bases spanning the gap. The CDR3 is CSARRRSTDTQYF. Written as DNA, the CDR3 is TGCAGTGCTAGGCGACGGAGCACAGATACGCAGTATTTT.

This clonotype was detected many times. The DNA for the CDR3 is TGTGCCAGCAGTGAGACTCGGGACAGGTGGAGCGAGCAGTACTTC. As protein: CASSETRDRWSEQYF. V usage is TRBV7-9 and J usage is TRBJ2-7; 8 nucleotides align to TRBD1. V lost 6 bases, J lost 6 bases, and 13 bases stayed unmatched. This CDR3 contains 15 residues. Germline V gene sequence: CDR1 SEHNR, CDR2 FQNEAQ (reference sequence).

Comment on this clonotype: This clone may be a read error of a much larger clone one base away. The rearrangement joins TRBV11-2 to TRBJ1-6; D is uncertain. This CDR3 contains 14 residues. Germline CDR1 is SGHAT and CDR2 is FQNNGV. Trimming left V 8 bases short and J 1 base short, with 9 bases between. The CDR3 DNA sequence: TGTGCCAGCGGACGGAGATCCTATAATTCACCCCTCCACTTT. It encodes CASGRRSYNSPLHF.

By sample fraction, this clonotype is medium-sized (0.01 to 0.1%). Written as DNA, the CDR3 is TGTGCCAGGAAACGGGACTCATCCTACACCGGGGAGCTGTTTTTT. This sequence encodes CARKRDSSYTGELFF. The chain recombines TRBV7-2 with TRBJ2-2; D possibly corresponds to TRBD2 (6 bases). V lost 9 bases and J 3 bases, leaving 17 bases between the germline ends. Germline assignment: CDR1 SGHTA and CDR2 FQGNSA. The CDR3 extends over 15 amino acids.

This clonotype was seen many times. This rearrangement joins TRBV3-1 to TRBJ2-1, with D unclear. The germline V and J ends were trimmed by 3 bases and 8 bases, with 11 bases remaining between them. This CDR3 region has 13 residues. Germline V gene sequence: CDR1 LGHDT, CDR2 YNNKEL (reference sequence). Here the CDR3 DNA reads TGTGCCAGCAGCCATTTTAGCCACGATGAGCAGTTCTTC. This translates into CASSHFSHDEQFF.

This clonotype was counted between two and nine times. V gene TRBV29-1 combines with J gene TRBJ2-7; 7 bases line up with TRBD1. Germline V gives CDR1 SQVTM, CDR2 ANQGSEA. This CDR3 spans 12 amino acids. V was pared by 6 bases and J by 2 bases, with 4 bases of the junction left unmatched. CDR3 sequence (DNA): TGCAGCGTAGGGACAGAAGCCTACGAGCAGTACTTC. Its translation is CSVGTEAYEQYF.